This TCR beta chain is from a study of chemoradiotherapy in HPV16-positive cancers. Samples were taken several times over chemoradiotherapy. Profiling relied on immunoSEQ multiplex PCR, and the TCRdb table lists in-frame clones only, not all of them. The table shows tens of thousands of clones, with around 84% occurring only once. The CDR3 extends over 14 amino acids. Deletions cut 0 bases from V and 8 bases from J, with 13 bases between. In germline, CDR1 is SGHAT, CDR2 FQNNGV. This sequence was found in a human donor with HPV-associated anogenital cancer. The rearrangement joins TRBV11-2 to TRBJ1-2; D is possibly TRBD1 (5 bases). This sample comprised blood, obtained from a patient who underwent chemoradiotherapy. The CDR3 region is CASSLEIWGDGYTF. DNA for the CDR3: TGTGCCAGCAGCTTAGAAATCTGGGGGGACGGCTACACCTTC.